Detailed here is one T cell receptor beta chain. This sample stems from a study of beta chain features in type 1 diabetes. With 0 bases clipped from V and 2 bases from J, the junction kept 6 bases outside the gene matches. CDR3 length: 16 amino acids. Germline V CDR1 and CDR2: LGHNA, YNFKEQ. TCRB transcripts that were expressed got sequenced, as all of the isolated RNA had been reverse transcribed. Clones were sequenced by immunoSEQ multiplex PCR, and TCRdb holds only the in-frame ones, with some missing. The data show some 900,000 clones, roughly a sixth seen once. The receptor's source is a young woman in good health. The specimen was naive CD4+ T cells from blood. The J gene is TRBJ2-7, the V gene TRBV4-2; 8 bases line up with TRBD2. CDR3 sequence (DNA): TGTGCCAGCAGCCAAGATTTGGTAGCGGGACCCTACGAGCAGTACTTC. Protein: CASSQDLVAGPYEQYF.